This TCR beta chain was found in a study of T cell repertoires in cytomegalovirus infection. Overall study: The public TCR beta signatures pointed to both CMV infection and matching HLA type. Regarding the study as a whole: In two of eight donors, the top clonotype was HLA-C-restricted CMV-specific.

TCRdb used MiXCR to reprocess the reads, holding one entry per CDR3 protein. The data show some 800,000 distinct CDR3 sequences, with almost 30% seen just once and over 10% held by the top ten. Germline CDR1 is DFQATT and CDR2 is SNEGSKA (reference sequence). The V and J ends lost 0 bases and 2 bases, in that order; junction bases with no gene match: 3. The CDR3 contains 15 residues. As concerns this clonotype: The antigen is not known.

The material was cultured CD8+ T cells from PBMCs, obtained from culture after CMV antigen stimulation. This TCR was recovered from a human donor in good health (CMV status not recorded). Some clones in this sample may be carry-over from other donors' samples. This rearrangement joins TRBV20-1 to TRBJ2-7, with 11 bases matching TRBD2. The CDR3 DNA reads as TGCAGTGCTAGAGAACTAGCGGGGGACCCCTACGAGCAGTACTTC. Translating it yields CSARELAGDPYEQYF.